The 5 T cell receptor beta chains in this list originate from one sample, sequenced in a study of cytomegalovirus exposure and HLA in healthy donors. PCR employed 60 Vbeta and 13 Jbeta primers. This table comes from immunoSEQ multiplex PCR, and its TCRdb copy is limited to in-frame clones, with some not included. The table records approximately 110,000 clones, about three quarters of them present only once. Material: PBMCs. The source of these receptors is a woman aged 55-70 years in good health and CMV-seropositive.

The rearrangement joins TRBV5-5 to TRBJ2-2; no reliable D call. The CDR3 loop spans 15 amino acids. The V gene lost 0 bases and the J gene lost 0 bases, with 6 bases spanning the gap. CDR1 and CDR2 (germline): SGHKS, YYEKEE (reference sequence). This CDR3 reads CASSLGRPNTGELFF. CDR3 in DNA: TGTGCCAGCAGCTTGGGCAGGCCGAACACCGGGGAGCTGTTTTTT.

The rearrangement joins TRBV19 to TRBJ2-7, with a tentative D call TRBD2 (5 bases). Trimming left V 3 bases short and J 6 bases short, with 9 bases between. Looked up from germline, CDR1 is LNHDA and CDR2 is SQIVND (reference sequence). The CDR3 has 12 amino acids. CDR3: CASSMRGGEQYF. For the CDR3, the DNA is TGTGCCAGTAGTATGCGAGGAGGCGAGCAGTACTTC.

V usage is TRBV4-1 and J usage is TRBJ2-7; D unresolved. V lost 1 base and J 8 bases, leaving 9 bases between the germline ends. Germline V lookup: CDR1 MGHRA, CDR2 YSYEKL. The CDR3 length is 12 residues. The CDR3 loop reads CASSQVGIQQYF. CDR3 nucleotides: TGCGCCAGCAGCCAAGTCGGTATCCAGCAGTACTTC.

The gene calls are TRBV7-8 and TRBJ1-1; D gene unclear. The CDR3 has 13 amino acids. V lost 6 bases and J 8 bases, leaving 16 bases between the germline ends. Germline V lookup: CDR1 SGHVS, CDR2 FQNEAQ. In nucleotides, the CDR3 is TGTGCCAGCAGTTATGCCCGGTCAGGAGAAGCTTTCTTT. It yields the protein CASSYARSGEAFF. Looking up the rest from reference TRBV7-8 and TRBJ1-1 gives the full variable domain: GAGVSQSPRYKVAKRGQDVALRCDPISGHVSLFWYQQALGQGPEFLTYFQNEAQLDKSGLPSDRFFAERPEGSVSTLKIQRTQQEDSAVYLCASSYARSGEAFFGQGTRLTVV.

The chain carries TRBV7-3 and TRBJ2-1; the D gene is possibly TRBD1 (6 bases). This CDR3 spans 16 amino acids. The V end lost 1 base, the J end lost 3 bases, and 13 bases lay between the germline ends. Germline values: CDR1 SGHTA, CDR2 FQGTGA. Here the CDR3 reads CASSLNVGAVYNEQFF. CDR3 in DNA: TGTGCCAGCAGCTTAAATGTGGGGGCGGTCTACAATGAGCAGTTCTTC.